Below are 22 T cell receptor beta chains sequenced from a single sample in a study of blood T cell repertoires in COVID-19 (dated by TCRdb to the early 2020s). Library construction relied on the immunoSEQ multiplex PCR assay. TCRdb holds this immuneACCESS table with in-frame rearrangements only. Some clones are missing; in checked studies, unresolved V genes explain under half, and the rest has no known cause. The sample records about 190,000 clones, around 82% of which are singletons. The ten largest clones take up about 15% of the sample. The sample consisted of PBMCs or T cells enriched from blood (not recorded which). The receptor set was obtained from a woman aged 50 to 65 with acute COVID-19.

Worth noting for this clone: Within the sample, other DNA sequences also encode this same CDR3. The chain has TRBV3-1 (or the pseudogene TRBV3-2) and TRBJ2-2, with 11 bases lining up with TRBD1. Germline V gene lookup returns CDR1 LGHDT and CDR2 YNNKEL (reference sequence). The V and J ends lost 3 bases and 4 bases, in that order; junction bases with no gene match: 7. The CDR3 contains 17 residues. CDR3 DNA sequence: TGTGCCAGCAGCCAGTACCGGGACAGGGGGTCCACCGGGGAGCTGTTTTTT. Translation: CASSQYRDRGSTGELFF.

V usage is TRBV4-2 and J usage is TRBJ1-4; tentative D call: TRBD1 (5 bases). V was pared by 4 bases and J by 1 base, with 13 bases between. This CDR3 is 16 amino acids long. Germline V gene data show CDR1 as LGHNA and CDR2 as YNFKEQ. Here the CDR3 reads CASSLADIQTNEKLFF. CDR3 DNA sequence: TGTGCCAGCAGCCTGGCGGACATCCAAACTAATGAAAAACTGTTTTTT.

The chain joins TRBV7-8 to TRBJ2-1; TRBD2 is a possible D gene (5 bases). Germline CDR1 is SGHVS and CDR2 is FQNEAQ. V gave up 4 bases and J gave up 2 bases, with 15 bases separating them. The CDR3 contains 16 residues. CDR3 loop: CASSSHGGPTYNEQFF. The CDR3 DNA follows: TGTGCCAGCAGCTCCCACGGCGGGCCCACCTACAATGAGCAGTTCTTC.

This clone was counted a few times. The chain has TRBV2 and TRBJ1-5; weak D call: TRBD1 (5 bases). The CDR3 loop spans 12 amino acids. Deletions cut 7 bases from V and 3 bases from J, with 7 bases between. The germline V gene has CDR1 SNHLY and CDR2 FYNNEI. CDR3 in DNA: TGTGCCAGCAAAGGGGACAATCAGCCCCAGCATTTT. Translation gives CASKGDNQPQHF. The full variable domain, its missing parts supplied by reference TRBV2 and TRBJ1-5, is EPEVTQTPSHQVTQMGQEVILRCVPISNHLYFYWYRQILGQKVEFLVSFYNNEISEKSEIFDDQFSVERPDGSNFTLKIRSTKLEDSAMYFCASKGDNQPQHFGDGTRLSIL.

The genes are TRBV24-1 and TRBJ2-5; 13 positions agree with TRBD2. Germline CDR1 and CDR2: KGHDR and SFDVKD. V dropped 3 bases and J dropped 1; count of bases not matched to a gene: 7. This CDR3 spans 18 amino acids. The CDR3 protein is CATSDHWTSGGSQETQYF. In DNA, the CDR3 is TGTGCCACCAGTGATCACTGGACTAGCGGGGGCTCCCAAGAGACCCAGTACTTC.

V is TRBV4-2 and J is TRBJ1-1; 7 bases map to TRBD1. Trimming removed 6 bases from V and 2 bases from J; junction bases left unmatched: 9. The germline V gene encodes CDR1 LGHNA and CDR2 YNFKEQ. CDR3 length: 15 amino acids. CDR3 sequence (DNA): TGTGCCAGCAGGGCTACAGACAGGGTCAACACTGAAGCTTTCTTT. It yields the protein CASRATDRVNTEAFF.

This clone was observed a single time. The CDR3, as DNA: TGCAGCGTGGGGGACAGACTCAATCAGCCCCAGCATTTT. Residues: CSVGDRLNQPQHF. The genes are TRBV29-1 and TRBJ1-5; 7 nucleotides match TRBD1. This CDR3 region has 13 residues. The germline gives CDR1 SQVTM, CDR2 ANQGSEA. V dropped 6 bases and J dropped 3; count of bases not matched to a gene: 5. The full variable domain, with the rest looked up from reference TRBV29-1 and TRBJ1-5, is SAVISQKPSRDICQRGTSLTIQCQVDSQVTMMFWYRQQPGQSLTLIATANQGSEATYESGFVIDKFPISRPNLTFSTLTVSNMSPEDSSIYLCSVGDRLNQPQHFGDGTRLSIL.

This rearrangement joins TRBV20-1 to TRBJ2-7, with D perhaps matching TRBD2 (6 bases). V lost 7 bases to trimming and J lost 1 base, with 8 bases between them. Germline V gives CDR1 DFQATT, CDR2 SNEGSKA (reference sequence). The CDR3 has 11 residues. The CDR3 loop is CSEAGSYEQYV. The CDR3 coding sequence is TGCAGTGAGGCGGGGTCCTACGAGCAGTACGTC.

The chain carries TRBV5-1 and TRBJ2-7, with 9 bases aligning to TRBD2. Germline CDR1 and CDR2: SGHRS and YFSETQ. After removal of 4 bases from V and 6 bases from J, the junction contained 8 bases not matched to a gene. The CDR3 sequence is 14 residues long. CDR3 DNA: TGCGCCAGCAGCCCTGGCAGCGGGGGGCGCGAGCAGTACGTC. Protein sequence: CASSPGSGGREQYV.

This clone was counted only a few times. V usage is TRBV28 and J usage is TRBJ1-5; D call uncertain. Trimming left V 1 base short and J 2 bases short, with 9 bases between. The CDR3 totals 15 residues. CDR1 and CDR2 from the germline V gene are MDHEN and SYDVKM. The CDR3 sequence: CASSLSGEGNQPQHF. DNA of the CDR3: TGTGCCAGCAGTTTATCCGGGGAGGGCAATCAGCCCCAGCATTTT.

This rearrangement joins TRBV19 to TRBJ1-6; D is unclear. CDR1 and CDR2 from the germline V gene are LNHDA and SQIVND (reference sequence). V shed 8 bases and J shed 0 bases, with 8 bases lying between them. This CDR3 region has 14 residues. The DNA for the CDR3 is TGTGCCAGTCGGGAAAGCTCCTATAATTCACCCCTCCACTTT. Translated: CASRESSYNSPLHF.

This chain joins TRBV7-6 and TRBJ2-1; D is ambiguous. Germline-derived CDR1 and CDR2 are SGHVS and FNYEAQ. This CDR3 comprises 15 residues. Trimming left V 5 bases short and J 0 bases short, with 11 bases between. As DNA, the CDR3 is TGTGCCAGCAGCAGAGCGCCCAGCTCCTACAATGAGCAGTTCTTC. It is translated as CASSRAPSSYNEQFF.

The chain joins TRBV7-3 to TRBJ1-2; TRBD1 might be the D (5 bases). Germline CDR1 is SGHTA and CDR2 is FQGTGA. The CDR3 loop spans 15 amino acids. V dropped 5 bases and J dropped 1 base, with 14 bases sitting between them. Here the CDR3 DNA reads TGTGCCAGCAGCCTTAAACAACAGGTTAACTATGGCTACACCTTC. This gives the protein CASSLKQQVNYGYTF.

The rearrangement links TRBV19 to TRBJ1-2; 11 bases are a match to TRBD1. This CDR3 is 16 amino acids long. Germline trimming cut 5 bases from V and 5 bases from J; bases unmatched to any gene: 10. Germline V CDR1 and CDR2: LNHDA, SQIVND (reference sequence). The CDR3 is CASSPFNRDRGYGYTF. Here the CDR3 DNA reads TGTGCCAGTAGTCCCTTCAACCGGGACAGGGGGTATGGCTACACCTTC.

The V gene is TRBV28, the J gene TRBJ2-7; D is unclear. This CDR3 spans 15 amino acids. Germline V gene data show CDR1 as MDHEN and CDR2 as SYDVKM. V was clipped by 6 bases and J by 0 bases, with 15 bases between them. The CDR3: CASSSGSPSSYEQYV. The CDR3 DNA reads TGTGCCAGCAGCTCAGGATCTCCAAGCTCCTACGAGCAGTACGTC.

This chain links TRBV28 with TRBJ1-2; 11 bases are a match to TRBD1. The germline V gene has CDR1 MDHEN and CDR2 SYDVKM. Trimming took 1 base from V and 1 from J; bases not matched to a gene: 14. This CDR3 spans 20 amino acids. The CDR3 nucleotides read TGTGCCAGCAGTTTATACTATGGGACAGGGGGAGTTATTCTTAACTATGGCTACACCTTC. It is translated as CASSLYYGTGGVILNYGYTF.

The chain is built from TRBV4-1 and TRBJ1-1, with 9 bases identical to TRBD1. CDR1 is MGHRA and CDR2 is YSYEKL in the germline V gene. The CDR3 loop spans 16 amino acids. J gave up 0 bases and V 0 bases, and 2 bases lay outside the gene matches. CDR3 in amino acids: CASSQEDRGLNTEAFF. The CDR3 DNA follows: TGCGCCAGCAGCCAAGAGGACAGGGGACTGAACACTGAAGCTTTCTTT.

The V call is TRBV6-5, the J call TRBJ2-1, with 8 bases fitting TRBD1. CDR1 and CDR2 from the germline V gene are MNHEY and SVGAGI. This CDR3 is built from 12 residues. J gave up 4 bases and V 8 bases, and 1 base lay outside the gene matches. The CDR3 DNA is TGTGCCAGCCAGGGGGCTTACAATGAGCAGTTCTTC. Translated, it gives CASQGAYNEQFF.

V gene TRBV10-1 combines with J gene TRBJ2-3; TRBD2 matches 7 bases. The germline gives CDR1 WNHNN, CDR2 SYGVQD (reference sequence). The CDR3 loop spans 13 amino acids. V shed 8 bases, J shed 4 bases, and the junction held 6 bases outside the gene matches. The CDR3: CASQRGGADTQYF. The CDR3 coding sequence is TGCGCCAGCCAGCGGGGTGGCGCAGATACGCAGTATTTT.

The chain is built from TRBV7-3 and TRBJ1-3, with D possibly matching TRBD1 (6 bases). Germline V lookup: CDR1 SGHTA, CDR2 FQGTGA. The germline V and J ends were trimmed by 2 bases and 4 bases, with 9 bases remaining between them. This CDR3 comprises 14 residues. As DNA, the CDR3 is TGTGCCAGCAGCTTAGGGGGCTCGGGAAACACCATATATTTT. Translation: CASSLGGSGNTIYF.

The chain couples TRBV7-8 to TRBJ2-5; the match to TRBD2 covers 7 bases. This CDR3 has 15 amino acids. With V trimmed by 2 bases and J by 3 bases, 6 bases remained unmatched. Germline V gene sequence: CDR1 SGHVS, CDR2 FQNEAQ. DNA of the CDR3: TGTGCCAGCAGCTTATGGGTGGGGGGGGAAGAGACCCAGTACTTC. Translated: CASSLWVGGEETQYF.

The rearrangement links TRBV7-2 to TRBJ1-5; D is possibly TRBD1 (5 bases). The germline gives CDR1 SGHTA, CDR2 FQGNSA. Trimming shortened V by 5 bases and J by 2 bases, and 7 bases separated the two germline ends. CDR3 length: 13 amino acids. In nucleotides, the CDR3 is TGTGCCAGCAGCGCCAGGGGCAATCAGCCCCAGCATTTT. Its translation: CASSARGNQPQHF.